This TCR beta chain stems from a study of T cell responses to AZD1222 COVID-19 vaccine. V gave up 4 bases and J gave up 7 bases; unmatched junction bases: 7. The CDR3 totals 14 residues. Germline CDR1 reads MGHDK; CDR2 reads SYGVNS. The method was immunoSEQ multiplex PCR; TCRdb's version includes in-frame clones alone and lacks a portion of them. The data show around 94,000 clones, approximately 91% seen once. Overall study findings and caveats: Within unmutated variant regions lay the reported targets of nearly half of spike-specific TCRs. Possibly, clonal diversity was underestimated; donors were largely white British and included more females. Two AZD1222 administrations were followed by greater Spike-specific TCR breadth and depth.

A remark on this clone: No antigen is known for it.

The sequencing used peripheral blood, collected on day 0 of AZD1222 vaccination. The chain employs TRBV25-1 and TRBJ1-1; 9 nucleotides match TRBD1. The clonotype was recovered from an adult in good health. DNA for the CDR3: TGTGCCAGCAGTGGGCACAGGGGGCGGGGTGAAGCTTTCTTT. This gives the protein CASSGHRGRGEAFF.